The source of this T cell receptor (beta chain) is a study of cytomegalovirus exposure and HLA in healthy donors. This PCR relied on a set of 60 Vbeta primers and 13 Jbeta primers. Repertoires were generated with immunoSEQ multiplex PCR, while TCRdb's copy carries only in-frame clones and drops some. The sample has approximately 150,000 clones; roughly two thirds are singletons. Regarding the study as a whole: Solely CMV serostatus was available to characterize immune exposure. HLA alleles were associated with fewer than 20,000 TCR beta sequences in a later analysis at 0.05 false discovery rate. The authors listed 164 TCR beta chains as cytomegalovirus-associated. By HLA locus, TCR association rates varied in a later analysis, with DRB1 showing the most and HLA-C the fewest.

The germline CDR1 and CDR2 sequences are MDHEN and SYDVKM. Trimming removed 8 bases at V and 4 bases at J, with 12 bases between. The CDR3 extends over 12 amino acids. This clone came up once. No antigen is known for it. The chain uses TRBV28 and TRBJ2-7; a possible D gene is TRBD2 (6 bases). The sequence derives from a woman in her 30s in good health and CMV-seronegative. The sequencing sample was made of PBMCs. The CDR3 DNA sequence: TGTGCCAGCGCCATGGGGACTTACGAGCAGTACTTC. It yields the protein CASAMGTYEQYF.